This section outlines one T cell receptor (beta chain) sequence together with its context. As yet, its antigen is unknown. The data derive from a study of cytomegalovirus exposure and HLA in healthy donors. As for the study in general: Prior work identified 95 million to 120 million unique TCR beta sequences in some 200 million T cells.

In the PCR, 60 Vbeta and 13 Jbeta primers were used. Assay used: immunoSEQ multiplex PCR; TCRdb lists only in-frame clones, some missing. The sample has about 94,000 clones, roughly 78% seen once. Study-wide results and limits: Donors belonging to an Asian-associated ancestry cluster reportedly showed fewer N-insertions in productive TCRs than the roughly 700-donor mean, according to what a later analysis found. The likely origin of a cluster of highly shared sequence variants was a sequencing artifact. Researchers reported in a later analysis that a missense DCLRE1C variant was tied to TCR beta V- and J-gene trimming.

V was pared by 3 bases and J by 4 bases, with 7 bases between. The CDR3 has 13 amino acids. Looked up from germline, CDR1 is LNHNV and CDR2 is YYDKDF (reference sequence). Sequencing used PBMCs. The source is a woman aged 55-69 years in good health and CMV-seronegative. The rearrangement links TRBV15 to TRBJ1-5; tentatively, D is TRBD1 (6 bases). Here the CDR3 DNA reads TGTGCCACCAGCAGTCAGGGGAATCAGCCCCAGCATTTT. Its protein is CATSSQGNQPQHF.